The T cell receptor (beta chain) described here comes from a study of T cell repertoires and HLA-DP antigens. Overall study results and limits: Pre-culture clonality, approximately 0.04, was far below sorted CD137+ clonality of approximately 0.36. Total CD4+ responders were stimulated by HeLa antigen-presenting cells.

Details on this clone: What it recognizes is unknown.

Per the germline V gene, CDR1 is MGHRA and CDR2 is YSYEKL. V gave up 1 base and J gave up 2 bases, with 20 bases separating them. The CDR3 runs 18 residues. The PCR primers covered 54 TRBV and 13 TRBJ segments. TCRdb's copy holds only in-frame clones and misses some; the assay was immunoSEQ multiplex PCR. The top ten clones hold about 1.6% of a sample with over 60,000 clones, roughly 77% of them seen once. Sequencing input: CD4+ T cells from PBMCs. This sequence was found in a man aged 55 to 69 in good health and CMV-seronegative. The chain joins TRBV4-1 to TRBJ2-5, with D possibly being TRBD2 (6 bases). The CDR3 DNA reads as TGCGCCAGCAGCCAAGGGTCCTATTCGGGACTGGGACAAGAGACCCAGTACTTC. Its protein product is CASSQGSYSGLGQETQYF.